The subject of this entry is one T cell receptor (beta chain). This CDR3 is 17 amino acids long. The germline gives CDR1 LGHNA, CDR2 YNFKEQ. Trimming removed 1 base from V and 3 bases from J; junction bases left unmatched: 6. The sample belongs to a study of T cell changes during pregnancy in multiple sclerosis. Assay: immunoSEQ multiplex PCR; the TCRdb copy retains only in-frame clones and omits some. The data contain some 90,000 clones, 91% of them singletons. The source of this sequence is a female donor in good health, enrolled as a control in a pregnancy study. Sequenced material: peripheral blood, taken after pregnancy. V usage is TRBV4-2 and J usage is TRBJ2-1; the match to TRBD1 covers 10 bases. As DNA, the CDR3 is TGTGCCAGCAGCCAAGGGGGACAGGGGATCATCTACAATGAGCAGTTCTTC. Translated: CASSQGGQGIIYNEQFF.